This is a list of T cell receptor beta chains from one sample in a study of T cell responses to AZD1222 COVID-19 vaccine. Only in-frame clones appear in the TCRdb table, and some are missing; sequencing was by immunoSEQ multiplex PCR. Among 150,000 to 180,000 clones listed, 87% were seen once. The specimen comprised peripheral blood, sampled 28 days after the second AZD1222 dose. All receptors come from an adult who received the AZD1222 COVID-19 vaccine. CDR3s include the opening cysteine and the closing phenylalanine or tryptophan. D genes are given only for firm matches. Only some rows state a clone size, as once, few, many or a class for expanded clones.

TRBJ2-6,NA,TRBV3-1/TRBV3-2,NA,CASSQSGANVLTF,TGTGCCAGCAGCCAATCCGGGGCCAACGTCCTGACTTTC
TRBJ2-3,NA,TRBV7-8,NA,CASSRDWSDTQYF,TGTGCCAGCAGCCGGGACTGGTCAGATACGCAGTATTTT
TRBJ1-6,NA,TRBV7-2,NA,CASSLRRAGSPLHF,TGTGCCAGCAGCTTACGCAGGGCGGGTTCACCCCTCCACTTT
TRBJ1-5,TRBD1,TRBV30,NA,CAWGQASNQPQHF,TGTGCCTGGGGACAGGCCAGCAATCAGCCCCAGCATTTT
TRBJ2-3,TRBD2,TRBV27,NA,CASSFLAGGDTQYF,TGTGCCAGCAGTTTCCTGGCGGGAGGAGATACGCAGTATTTT
TRBJ2-3,TRBD1,TRBV6-5,NA,CASRAGTGGTDTQYF,TGTGCCAGCAGGGCCGGGACAGGGGGCACAGATACGCAGTATTTT
TRBJ2-7,TRBD2,TRBV28,NA,CASIAGSSGRQEQYF,TGTGCCAGCATAGCGGGGTCTAGCGGGAGGCAAGAGCAGTACTTC
TRBJ1-2,TRBD1,TRBV7-8,NA,CASRPDRAVYGYTF,TGTGCCAGCAGGCCGGACAGGGCCGTCTATGGCTACACCTTC
TRBJ2-7,TRBD1,TRBV6-6,NA,CASSYSRDRDPEQYF,TGTGCCAGCAGTTACTCGAGGGACAGGGATCCCGAGCAGTACTTC
TRBJ2-1,TRBD2,TRBV9,NA,CASSVEAGVAYNEQFF,TGTGCCAGCAGCGTAGAAGCGGGAGTTGCCTACAATGAGCAGTTCTTC
TRBJ2-1,NA,TRBV5-1,NA,CASSLTTGSYNEQFF,TGCGCCAGCAGCTTGACAACAGGCTCCTACAATGAGCAGTTCTTC
TRBJ2-7,TRBD2,TRBV7-8,NA,CASSLSGSPYQQYF,TGTGCCAGCAGCTTAAGCGGGAGCCCTTATCAGCAGTACTTC
TRBJ2-5,NA,TRBV5-6,NA,CASSWQGKGGQETQYF,TGTGCCAGCAGCTGGCAGGGTAAGGGAGGACAAGAGACCCAGTACTTC
TRBJ1-1,TRBD1,TRBV7-9,NA,CASRTGEHTEAFF,TGTGCCAGCAGGACAGGGGAACACACTGAAGCTTTCTTT
TRBJ1-2,NA,TRBV25-1,NA,CASSEVWVDYGYTF,TGTGCCAGCAGTGAAGTTTGGGTTGACTATGGCTACACCTTC
TRBJ2-7,NA,TRBV30,NA,CAWSVVAVGEQYF,TGTGCCTGGAGTGTAGTAGCAGTTGGCGAGCAGTACTTC
TRBJ2-1,TRBD2,TRBV27,NA,CASSPNSGSSGEQFF,TGTGCCAGCAGTCCGAATAGCGGGAGTAGTGGTGAGCAGTTCTTC
TRBJ2-7,NA,TRBV19,NA,CASSIDLTGRGSSYEQYF,TGTGCCAGTAGTATAGACCTTACAGGGCGGGGAAGCTCCTACGAGCAGTACTTC
TRBJ2-1,TRBD2,TRBV7-2,NA,CASRLAGAYSNEQFF,TGTGCCAGCAGATTAGCGGGAGCTTACTCAAATGAGCAGTTCTTC
TRBJ2-7,NA,TRBV20-1,NA,CSAFTGNEQYF,TGCAGTGCTTTTACAGGGAACGAGCAGTACTTC
TRBJ2-7,TRBD2,TRBV20-1,NA,CSASLISSGAYEQYF,TGCAGTGCTAGTCTCATTTCTAGCGGTGCCTACGAGCAGTACTTC
TRBJ1-3,NA,TRBV19,NA,CATEGLSGNTIYF,TGTGCCACTGAAGGGCTCTCTGGAAACACCATATATTTT
TRBJ2-3,TRBD2,TRBV4-1,NA,CASSQLAGTRRDTQYF,TGCGCCAGCAGCCAACTAGCGGGAACCCGAAGAGATACGCAGTATTTT
TRBJ1-4,TRBD1,TRBV2,few,CASSADRGFNEKLFF,TGTGCCAGCAGCGCGGACAGGGGTTTTAATGAAAAACTGTTTTTT
TRBJ2-3,TRBD1,TRBV6-1,NA,CASSERRGQGSTQYF,TGTGCCAGCAGTGAAAGGAGGGGACAGGGGAGTACGCAGTATTTT
TRBJ1-1,NA,TRBV29-1,once,CSVATVNTEAFF,TGCAGCGTTGCGACAGTGAACACTGAAGCTTTCTTT
TRBJ2-7,TRBD2,TRBV5-4,NA,CASSPGTTYEQYF,TGTGCCAGCAGCCCCGGGACTACTTACGAGCAGTACTTC
TRBJ2-5,NA,TRBV7-2,NA,CASSLGRLLQETQYF,TGTGCCAGCAGCTTAGGACGCCTACTCCAAGAGACCCAGTACTTC
TRBJ1-5,NA,TRBV18,NA,CASSPYRSNQPQHF,TGTGCCAGCTCACCATACAGAAGCAATCAGCCCCAGCATTTT
TRBJ2-5,TRBD2,TRBV5-1,NA,CASSLYSGGKETQYF,TGCGCCAGCAGCTTGTATAGCGGGGGGAAAGAGACCCAGTACTTC
TRBJ2-3,NA,TRBV11-2,once,CASSLDIGDTQYF,TGTGCCAGCAGCTTAGATATCGGTGATACGCAGTATTTT
TRBJ1-2,NA,TRBV5-4,NA,CASRTGTSYGYTF,TGTGCCAGCAGGACCGGGACATCGTATGGCTACACCTTC
TRBJ2-1,NA,TRBV30,NA,CAWSVQGPSYNEQFF,TGTGCCTGGAGTGTACAAGGGCCCTCCTACAATGAGCAGTTCTTC
TRBJ1-1,NA,TRBV5-1,once,CASSHKFDTRAFF,TGCGCCAGCAGCCATAAATTCGACACCCGCGCTTTCTTT
TRBJ1-4,TRBD1,TRBV6-5,NA,CASSEGGGVGEKLFF,TGTGCCAGCAGCGAGGGAGGGGGCGTTGGTGAAAAACTGTTTTTT
TRBJ1-1,NA,TRBV29-1,few,CSVEGWEGGTEAFF,TGCAGCGTTGAAGGTTGGGAGGGGGGCACTGAAGCTTTCTTT
TRBJ2-7,NA,TRBV7-2,NA,CASSLVLAYEQYF,TGTGCCAGCAGCTTAGTACTTGCCTACGAGCAGTACTTC